This T cell receptor (beta chain) came from a study of blood T cell repertoires in COVID-19. The CDR3 loop spans 13 amino acids. Germline assignment: CDR1 GTSNPN and CDR2 SVGIG (reference sequence). Deletions cut 7 bases from V and 4 bases from J, with 14 bases between. In the study's own analysis: Reference gene primers were amplified, and this amplification served to estimate nucleated cell counts. Here immunoSEQ multiplex PCR was the method, and the copy in TCRdb shows in-frame clones only, minus some. V and J calls and clone size are given by that table; D and trimming were obtained from the DNA. The sample shows under 200,000 clones, roughly 84% of them seen only once. This clone rates as medium-sized. Those enrolled, adults aged roughly 18 to 89 years, came from about two dozen US areas. Assignment of participants to cohorts was predicated upon participant-reported clinical history. Contact with a PCR-confirmed or clinician-diagnosed COVID-19 case occurred within 2 weeks of entry.

V and J are TRBV30 and TRBJ1-3; D not resolved. This sequence originates from a woman aged 25 to 45 who had been exposed to COVID-19. Sample: PBMCs or T cells enriched from blood (not recorded which). CDR3: CASFSGGGNTIYF. The CDR3, as DNA: TGTGCCTCCTTTTCCGGAGGCGGAAACACCATATATTTT. Based on the CDR3 plus reference TRBV30 and TRBJ1-3, the full variable domain is SQTIHQWPATLVQPVGSPLSLECTVEGTSNPNLYWYRQAAGRGLQLLFYSVGIGQISSEVPQNLSASRPQDRQFILSSKKLLLSDSGFYLCASFSGGGNTIYFGEGSWLTVV.